The 32 T cell receptor beta chains below were found in one sample sequenced in a study of blood T cells in healthy people across ages. For the second PCR, which ran for roughly 7 to 11 cycles, a sample-barcoded 5' primer and a J-beta primer mix were used. TCRdb redid the calling of the 5' RACE reads with MiXCR, one entry per CDR3 protein. The table has under 2 million distinct CDR3 sequences, around 36% seen once; the top ten hold approximately 10%. Sequenced sample: blood. The receptors here all came from a woman in her twenties or thirties in good health.

This CDR3 reads CASRPTGYTEAFF. The CDR3, as DNA: TGCGCCAGCCGCCCGACAGGGTATACTGAAGCTTTCTTT. The chain combines TRBV5-1 with TRBJ1-1; 7 nucleotides line up with TRBD1. The CDR3 length is 13 residues. After removal of 7 bases from V and 5 bases from J, the junction contained 8 bases not matched to a gene. The V gene's germline CDR1 is SGHRS and CDR2 YFSETQ.

This chain links TRBV11-2 with TRBJ2-7, with D possibly TRBD1 on 6 matching bases. The CDR3 sequence is 14 residues long. V was trimmed by 5 bases and J by 2 bases, leaving 13 bases between them. Germline V lookup: CDR1 SGHAT, CDR2 FQNNGV. The CDR3 here is CASSQNRVTYEQYF. In nucleotides, the CDR3 is TGTGCCAGCAGCCAAAACAGGGTAACCTACGAGCAGTACTTC.

This clonotype was detected only a few times. The genes are TRBV20-1 and TRBJ2-1; 11 nucleotides match TRBD2. The V gene end was trimmed by 3 bases and the J gene end by 6 bases; junction bases not matched to a gene: 4. CDR3 length equals 14 residues. The germline gives CDR1 DFQATT, CDR2 SNEGSKA (reference sequence). The CDR3 protein is CSASGTSGFNEQFF. The CDR3 DNA follows: TGCAGTGCTAGCGGGACTAGCGGATTCAATGAGCAGTTCTTC.

The chain has TRBV10-3 and TRBJ2-1, with D possibly TRBD2 on 6 matching bases. Germline CDR1 ENHRY, CDR2 SYGVKD. The CDR3 is made up of 15 amino acids. Trimming left V 6 bases short and J 1 base short, with 13 bases between. The CDR3 loop is CAISGVGGSYNEQFF. The CDR3 DNA follows: TGTGCCATCAGCGGGGTGGGGGGATCCTACAATGAGCAGTTCTTC.

The table lists this clonotype with a few counts. The chain uses TRBV29-1 and TRBJ1-2, with D uncertain. The CDR3 covers 11 residues. Per the germline V gene, CDR1 is SQVTM and CDR2 is ANQGSEA. The ends were cut back, 1 base at V and 8 bases at J, with 8 bases in the middle. Written as DNA, the CDR3 is TGCAGCGTTGAAGCGTTCGAAGGCTACACCTTC. As protein: CSVEAFEGYTF. The whole variable domain, filled in from reference TRBV29-1 and TRBJ1-2, reads SAVISQKPSRDICQRGTSLTIQCQVDSQVTMMFWYRQQPGQSLTLIATANQGSEATYESGFVIDKFPISRPNLTFSTLTVSNMSPEDSSIYLCSVEAFEGYTFGSGTRLTVV.

The V call is TRBV6-1, the J call TRBJ2-3; possible D gene TRBD1, 6 bases. V was pared by 6 bases and J by 1 base, with 14 bases between. The CDR3 is 15 amino acids. Germline loops: CDR1 MNHNS, CDR2 SASEGT. CDR3 residues: CASSDRRARTDTQYF. CDR3 nucleotide sequence: TGTGCCAGCAGCGACAGGCGTGCTCGCACAGATACGCAGTATTTT.

The chain employs TRBV12-3 or TRBV12-4 and TRBJ2-3; D is perhaps TRBD1 (6 bases). V dropped 6 bases and J dropped 10 bases, with 17 bases sitting between them. The CDR3 is made up of 13 amino acids. This CDR3 is CASSRDTAPAQYF. The CDR3 nucleotides are TGTGCCAGCAGCCGGGACACCGCCCCTGCGCAGTATTTT.

There are a few counts of this clonotype. This chain joins TRBV4-1 and TRBJ2-7; 8 nucleotides agree with TRBD1. Germline trimming cut 1 base from V and 4 bases from J; bases unmatched to any gene: 9. The germline V gene has CDR1 MGHRA and CDR2 YSYEKL. The CDR3 totals 16 residues. The CDR3 nucleotides read TGCGCCAGCAGCCAAGTTGGGACAGGAGACTTTTACGAGCAGTACTTC. Its protein is CASSQVGTGDFYEQYF.

CDR3 region: CASSQVGEGGSSYEQYF. CDR3 bases: TGCGCCAGCAGCCAAGTAGGTGAGGGGGGGAGCTCCTACGAGCAGTACTTC. V is TRBV4-1 and J is TRBJ2-7; D might be TRBD2 (7 bases). V was shortened by 1 base and J by 0 bases, with 16 bases between the two germline ends. The CDR3 spans 17 residues. CDR1 is MGHRA and CDR2 is YSYEKL in the germline V gene.

Only a few counts were recorded for this clonotype. The CDR3: CASSHGPITDTQYF. The CDR3 nucleotides are TGTGCCAGCAGCCATGGGCCTATCACAGATACGCAGTATTTT. The chain couples TRBV7-9 to TRBJ2-3; D call uncertain. Trimming left V 5 bases short and J 2 bases short, with 11 bases between. The CDR3 is made up of 14 amino acids. Germline V lookup: CDR1 SEHNR, CDR2 FQNEAQ (reference sequence). Full variable domain (missing parts from reference TRBV7-9 and TRBJ2-3): DTGVSQNPRHKITKRGQNVTFRCDPISEHNRLYWYRQTLGQGPEFLTYFQNEAQLEKSRLLSDRFSAERPKGSFSTLEIQRTEQGDSAMYLCASSHGPITDTQYFGPGTRLTVL.

Concerning this clonotype itself: With a much larger clone just one base away, this may be a read error. The chain links TRBV20-1 to TRBJ1-5, with D maybe TRBD1 (5 bases). V was trimmed by 7 bases and J by 4 bases, leaving 17 bases between them. The CDR3 covers 14 residues. CDR1 and CDR2 (germline): DFQATT, SNEGSKA (reference sequence). The CDR3 protein is CSVQRGPKNQPQHF. CDR3 DNA sequence: TGCAGTGTTCAAAGGGGACCGAAGAATCAGCCCCAGCATTTT.

The gene calls are TRBV27 and TRBJ2-1, with 7 positions matching TRBD2. Losses at the gene ends were 6 bases for V and 3 bases for J; bases not matched to a gene: 11. Germline assignment: CDR1 MNHEY and CDR2 SMNVEV (reference sequence). The CDR3 contains 16 residues. CDR3 region: CASSPAAGDIYNEQFF. CDR3 bases: TGTGCCAGCAGCCCCGCCGCGGGGGATATCTACAATGAGCAGTTCTTC.

The chain carries TRBV10-1 and TRBJ2-1; 8 nucleotides agree with TRBD2. Unmatched junction bases numbered 9, after V lost 5 bases and J lost 0 bases. Germline V CDR1 and CDR2: WNHNN, SYGVQD (reference sequence). This CDR3 has 17 amino acids. CDR3 sequence (DNA): TGCGCCAGCAGTCCCAGCGGGAGAAGGGGCTCCTACAATGAGCAGTTCTTC. Its protein is CASSPSGRRGSYNEQFF.

For this clonotype: A much larger clone lies one base from this, so it may be a read error. The J gene is TRBJ2-7, the V gene TRBV12-3 or TRBV12-4; D might be TRBD2 (6 bases). With 6 bases removed from V and 5 bases from J, the gap between germline ends came to 14 bases. The CDR3 extends over 13 amino acids. CDR3 amino acids: CASRSGSPNEQYF. The DNA for the CDR3 is TGTGCCAGCAGGTCCGGGAGCCCCAACGAGCAGTACTTC.

Note on this clonotype: At one end, the junction sequence differs from germline, possibly due to a read error. V gene TRBV5-1 combines with J gene TRBJ2-1, with 8 bases aligning to TRBD2. Germline V gives CDR1 SGHRS, CDR2 YFSETQ. CDR3 size: 14 residues. CDR3: CASCFGAGVDEQFF. CDR3 sequence (DNA): TGCGCCAGCTGCTTTGGAGCGGGAGTCGATGAGCAGTTCTTC.

On this clonotype: A junction boundary mismatches the germline segment, possibly from a read error. V is TRBV10-3 and J is TRBJ2-1; 10 bases agree with TRBD2. In germline, CDR1 is ENHRY, CDR2 SYGVKD. The CDR3 consists of 17 residues. This CDR3 is CAISQISSGRSCNEQFF. CDR3 nucleotide sequence: TGTGCCATCAGTCAAATATCTAGCGGGAGATCCTGCAATGAGCAGTTCTTC.

This clonotype was found many times. This sequence joins TRBV29-1 and TRBJ2-5, with 7 bases lining up with TRBD1. J was trimmed by 0 bases and V by 4 bases; bases with no gene match: 14. Germline values: CDR1 SQVTM, CDR2 ANQGSEA. The CDR3 spans 17 residues. CDR3 in amino acids: CSVGDREPRRYQETQYF. CDR3 DNA sequence: TGCAGCGTTGGCGACAGGGAACCTAGGCGGTACCAAGAGACCCAGTACTTC.

The rearrangement links TRBV15 to TRBJ2-7; 7 bases line up with TRBD1. The CDR3 extends over 14 amino acids. The germline gives CDR1 LNHNV, CDR2 YYDKDF (reference sequence). With V trimmed by 4 bases and J by 4 bases, 7 bases remained unmatched. The CDR3 bases are TGTGCCACCAGCACCCGGACAGGAGCGTACGAGCAGTACTTC. As protein: CATSTRTGAYEQYF.

A note on this clonotype: The junction departs from the called germline gene at one end, perhaps through a read error. The rearrangement uses TRBV19 and TRBJ1-5; D unresolved. Germline V CDR1 and CDR2: LNHDA, SQIVND (reference sequence). The CDR3 consists of 12 residues. The DNA for the CDR3 is TGTGCCAGTAGTGCCGATAATCACCCCCAGCATTTT. Translation: CASSADNHPQHF.

The chain carries TRBV12-3 or TRBV12-4 and TRBJ1-4, with TRBD1 matching over 7 bases. The V segment lost 6 bases and the J segment 3 bases; nucleotides outside the gene matches: 10. CDR3 length: 16 amino acids. CDR3 DNA: TGTGCCAGCAGCCTATCTCGACAGGGATCTAATGAAAAACTGTTTTTT. Translation: CASSLSRQGSNEKLFF.

The chain is built from TRBV6-2 or TRBV6-3 and TRBJ1-1; D not certain. The CDR3 length is 16 residues. V lost 4 bases, J lost 0 bases, and 15 bases lay in between. Germline V gives CDR1 MNHEY, CDR2 SVGEGT. The CDR3 DNA is TGTGCCAGCAGTTCCTTCCTCGGGGTCCTGAACACTGAAGCTTTCTTT. Translation: CASSSFLGVLNTEAFF.

The V gene is TRBV3-1, the J gene TRBJ2-7; TRBD2 agrees at 12 bases. CDR3 length: 16 residues. Losses at the gene ends were 3 bases for V and 2 bases for J; bases not matched to a gene: 5. From germline, CDR1 is LGHDT and CDR2 YNNKEL (reference sequence). The CDR3 nucleotides are TGTGCCAGCAGCCAGACTAGCGGGGGACCTCCCTACGAGCAGTACTTC. It is translated as CASSQTSGGPPYEQYF.

The chain has TRBV2 and TRBJ2-5; a possible D gene is TRBD2 (5 bases). Germline CDR1 reads SNHLY; CDR2 reads FYNNEI. This CDR3 is 14 amino acids long. The V end lost 5 bases, the J end lost 4 bases, and 14 bases lay between the germline ends. CDR3 sequence: CASSITSVGETQYF. As DNA, the CDR3 is TGTGCCAGCAGTATAACTAGTGTCGGAGAGACCCAGTACTTC.

This clonotype has more than one count but fewer than ten. The gene calls are TRBV11-2 and TRBJ2-1; D remains ambiguous. Germline CDR1 SGHAT, CDR2 FQNNGV. There are 13 residues in the CDR3. V was pared by 0 bases and J by 7 bases, with 7 bases between. CDR3 residues: CASSLEAANEQFF. The CDR3 DNA reads as TGTGCCAGCAGCTTAGAGGCCGCGAATGAGCAGTTCTTC.

As for this clonotype: The germline gene is not matched at one end of the junction; a read error may be the cause. The rearrangement uses TRBV6-2 or TRBV6-3 and TRBJ2-7; the match to TRBD2 covers 11 bases. The CDR3 totals 16 residues. Per germline, CDR1 MNHEY and CDR2 SVGEGT. The CDR3 here is CASSFHGTSGGDEKYF. CDR3 nucleotide sequence: TGTGCCAGCAGTTTTCATGGGACTAGCGGAGGCGACGAGAAGTACTTC.

The chain is built from TRBV12-3 or TRBV12-4 and TRBJ2-1; D is unclear. This CDR3 has 12 amino acids. Trimming stripped 6 bases from V and 5 bases from J, with 8 bases between. The chain's CDR3 is CASREPNNEQFF. In DNA form, the CDR3 reads TGTGCCAGCAGGGAACCCAACAATGAGCAGTTCTTC.

The chain couples TRBV30 to TRBJ2-7; possibly TRBD2 for D (5 bases). The CDR3 has 14 residues. Trimming cost V 0 bases and J 5 bases, with 14 bases left between them. From germline, CDR1 is GTSNPN and CDR2 SVGIG (reference sequence). The CDR3 reads CAWSVLSGNDEQYF. CDR3 in DNA: TGTGCCTGGAGTGTATTGTCCGGGAACGACGAGCAGTACTTC.

This chain connects TRBV6-1 to TRBJ2-5; 7 bases fit TRBD1. From germline, CDR1 is MNHNS and CDR2 SASEGT. This CDR3 is built from 14 residues. V lost 6 bases, J lost 1 base, and 5 bases stayed unmatched. The CDR3 loop is CASRGDSPQETQYF. CDR3 DNA: TGTGCCAGCAGGGGGGACAGTCCCCAAGAGACCCAGTACTTC.

The genes are TRBV15 and TRBJ2-7; no definite D call. This CDR3 has 16 residues. Looked up from germline, CDR1 is LNHNV and CDR2 is YYDKDF (reference sequence). V was clipped by 0 bases and J by 3 bases, with 15 bases between them. CDR3: CATSREIGRYFYEQYF. Here the CDR3 DNA reads TGTGCCACCAGCAGAGAAATCGGGCGGTACTTCTACGAGCAGTACTTC.

This clonotype was seen more than once but under ten times. This chain uses TRBV3-1 with TRBJ2-1; D is perhaps TRBD2 (6 bases). From germline, CDR1 is LGHDT and CDR2 YNNKEL (reference sequence). The V gene lost 8 bases and the J gene lost 9 bases, with 14 bases spanning the gap. The CDR3 is 12 residues long. The CDR3, as DNA: TGTGCCAGCTCCCGACTAGAGGTTGAGCAGTTCTTC. Translated: CASSRLEVEQFF.

The chain has TRBV20-1 and TRBJ1-2; D is unresolved. The CDR3 is 13 amino acids. V was shortened by 0 bases and J by 6 bases, with 11 bases between the two germline ends. The germline V gene encodes CDR1 DFQATT and CDR2 SNEGSKA (reference sequence). In DNA, the CDR3 is TGCAGTGCTAGAGACGGAAGCAAAGATGGCTACACCTTC. Its protein is CSARDGSKDGYTF.

The chain joins TRBV20-1 to TRBJ2-1, with TRBD2 matching over 8 bases. V gave up 6 bases and J gave up 8 bases; unmatched junction bases: 12. This CDR3 contains 14 residues. Germline-derived CDR1 and CDR2 are DFQATT and SNEGSKA (reference sequence). Here the CDR3 reads CSAISGSKSDEQFF. As DNA, the CDR3 is TGCAGTGCAATAAGCGGGAGTAAGTCCGATGAGCAGTTCTTC.